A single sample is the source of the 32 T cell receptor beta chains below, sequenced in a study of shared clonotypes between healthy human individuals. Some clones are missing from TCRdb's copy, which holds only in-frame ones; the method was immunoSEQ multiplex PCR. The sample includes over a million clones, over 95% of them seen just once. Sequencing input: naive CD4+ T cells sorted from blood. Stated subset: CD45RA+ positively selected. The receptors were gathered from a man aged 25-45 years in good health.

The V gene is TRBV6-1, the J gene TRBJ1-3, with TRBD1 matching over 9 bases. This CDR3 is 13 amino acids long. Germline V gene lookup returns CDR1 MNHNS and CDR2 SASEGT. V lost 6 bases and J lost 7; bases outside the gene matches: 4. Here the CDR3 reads CASRGQGQNTIYF. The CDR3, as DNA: TGTGCCAGCAGGGGACAGGGACAGAACACCATATATTTT.

CDR3 sequence: CASSILGSGRGIGELFF. In DNA, the CDR3 is TGTGCCAGTAGTATCCTCGGAAGCGGGAGAGGGATCGGGGAGCTGTTTTTT. V and J are TRBV19 and TRBJ2-2; 8 nucleotides agree with TRBD2. The CDR3 is 17 residues long. The V gene end was trimmed by 3 bases and the J gene end by 7 bases; junction bases not matched to a gene: 13. The germline V gene encodes CDR1 LNHDA and CDR2 SQIVND (reference sequence).

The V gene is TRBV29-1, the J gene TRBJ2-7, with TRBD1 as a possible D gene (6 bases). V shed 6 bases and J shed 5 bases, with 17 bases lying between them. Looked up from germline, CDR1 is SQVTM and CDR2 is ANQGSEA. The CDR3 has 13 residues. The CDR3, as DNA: TGCAGCGTAAGTAGGCAGGGGTCCCACGAGCAGTACTTC. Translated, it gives CSVSRQGSHEQYF.

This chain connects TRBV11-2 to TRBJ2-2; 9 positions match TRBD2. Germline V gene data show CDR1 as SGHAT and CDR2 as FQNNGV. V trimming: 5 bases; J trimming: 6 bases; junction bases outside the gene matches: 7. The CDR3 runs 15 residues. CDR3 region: CASSPKAGGSGELFF. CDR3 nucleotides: TGTGCCAGCAGCCCGAAAGCGGGAGGTTCCGGGGAGCTGTTTTTT.

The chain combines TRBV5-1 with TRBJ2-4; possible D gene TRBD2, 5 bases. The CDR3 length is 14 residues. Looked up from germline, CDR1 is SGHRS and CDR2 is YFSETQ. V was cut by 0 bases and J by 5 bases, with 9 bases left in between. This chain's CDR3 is CASSLGGRENIQYF. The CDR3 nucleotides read TGCGCCAGCAGCTTGGGCGGGCGAGAAAACATTCAGTACTTC.

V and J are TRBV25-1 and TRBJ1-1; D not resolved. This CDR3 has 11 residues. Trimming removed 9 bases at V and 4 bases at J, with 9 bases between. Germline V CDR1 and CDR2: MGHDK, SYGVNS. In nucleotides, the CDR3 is TGTGCCAGTTCCTGGGTCACTGAAGCTTTCTTT. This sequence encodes CASSWVTEAFF.

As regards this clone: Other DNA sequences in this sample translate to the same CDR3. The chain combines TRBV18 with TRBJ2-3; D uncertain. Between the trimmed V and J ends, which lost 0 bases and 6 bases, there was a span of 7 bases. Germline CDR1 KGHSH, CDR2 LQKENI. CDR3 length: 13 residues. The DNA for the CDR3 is TGTGCCAGCTCACCACCTTCTTCCGATACGCAGTATTTT. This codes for CASSPPSSDTQYF.

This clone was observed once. The DNA of the CDR3 is TGTGCCAGCTCACCGGTTCTCAGGGCCGACTCCTACGAGCAGTACTTC. Protein: CASSPVLRADSYEQYF. The chain joins TRBV18 to TRBJ2-7; D may be TRBD1 (5 bases). The V gene's germline CDR1 is KGHSH and CDR2 LQKENI. Trimming shortened V by 3 bases and J by 0 bases, and 15 bases separated the two germline ends. The CDR3 is made up of 16 amino acids.

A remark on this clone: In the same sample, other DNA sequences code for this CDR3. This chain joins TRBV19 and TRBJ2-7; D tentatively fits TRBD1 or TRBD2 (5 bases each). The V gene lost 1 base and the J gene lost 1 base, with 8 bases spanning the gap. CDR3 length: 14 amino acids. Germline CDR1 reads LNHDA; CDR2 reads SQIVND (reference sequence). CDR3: CASSIAGGSYEQYF. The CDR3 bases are TGTGCCAGTAGTATAGCTGGGGGATCCTACGAGCAGTACTTC.

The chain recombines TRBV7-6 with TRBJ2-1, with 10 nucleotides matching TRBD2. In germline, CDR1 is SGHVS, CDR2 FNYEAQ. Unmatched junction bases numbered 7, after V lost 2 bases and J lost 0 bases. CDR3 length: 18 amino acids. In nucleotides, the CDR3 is TGTGCCAGCAGCTTACTAGCGGGAGTCCCTGACTCCTACAATGAGCAGTTCTTC. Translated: CASSLLAGVPDSYNEQFF.

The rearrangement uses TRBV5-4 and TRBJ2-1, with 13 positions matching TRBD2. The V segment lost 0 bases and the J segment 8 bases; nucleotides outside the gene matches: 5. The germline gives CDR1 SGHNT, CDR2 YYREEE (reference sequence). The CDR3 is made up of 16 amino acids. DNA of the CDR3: TGTGCCAGCAGCTTGGGGGGGACTAGCGGGATCCATGAGCAGTTCTTC. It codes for CASSLGGTSGIHEQFF.

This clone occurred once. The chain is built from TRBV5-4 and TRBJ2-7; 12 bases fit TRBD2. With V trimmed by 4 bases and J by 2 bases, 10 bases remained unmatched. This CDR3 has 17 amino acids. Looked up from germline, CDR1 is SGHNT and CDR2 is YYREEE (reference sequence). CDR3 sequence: CASSPTPTSGGTYEQYF. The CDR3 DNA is TGTGCCAGCAGCCCCACCCCTACTAGCGGGGGGACCTACGAGCAGTACTTC.

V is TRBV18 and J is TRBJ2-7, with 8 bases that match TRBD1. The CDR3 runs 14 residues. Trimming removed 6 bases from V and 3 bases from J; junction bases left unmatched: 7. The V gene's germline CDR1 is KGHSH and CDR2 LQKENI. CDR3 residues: CASSSGTGRYEQYF. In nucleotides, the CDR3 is TGTGCCAGCTCGTCCGGGACAGGTCGCTACGAGCAGTACTTC.

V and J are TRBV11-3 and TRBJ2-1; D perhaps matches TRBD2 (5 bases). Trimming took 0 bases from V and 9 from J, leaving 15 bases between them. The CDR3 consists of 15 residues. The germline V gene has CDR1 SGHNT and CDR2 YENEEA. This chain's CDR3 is CASSLDRASSTEQFF. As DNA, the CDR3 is TGTGCCAGCAGCTTAGATAGGGCTAGCTCGACTGAGCAGTTCTTC.

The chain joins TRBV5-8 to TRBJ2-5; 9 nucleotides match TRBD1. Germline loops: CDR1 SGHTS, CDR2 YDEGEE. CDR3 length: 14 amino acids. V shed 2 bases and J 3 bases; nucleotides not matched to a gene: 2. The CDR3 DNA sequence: TGTGCCAGCAGCTTCCGGGACAGGGAAGAGACCCAGTACTTC. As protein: CASSFRDREETQYF.

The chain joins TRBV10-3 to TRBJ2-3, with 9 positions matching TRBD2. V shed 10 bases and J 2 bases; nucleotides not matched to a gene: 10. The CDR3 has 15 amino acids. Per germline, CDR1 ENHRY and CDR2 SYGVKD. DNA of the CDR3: TGTGCCACCGGCCCCCTAGCGGGGCTCACAGATACGCAGTATTTT. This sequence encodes CATGPLAGLTDTQYF.

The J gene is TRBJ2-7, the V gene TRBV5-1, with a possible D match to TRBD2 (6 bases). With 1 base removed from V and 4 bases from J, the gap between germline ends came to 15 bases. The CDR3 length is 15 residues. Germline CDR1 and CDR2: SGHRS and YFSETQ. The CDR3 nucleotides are TGCGCCAGCAGCTTGATGGAGGGACCGCGGTACGAGCAGTACTTC. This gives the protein CASSLMEGPRYEQYF.

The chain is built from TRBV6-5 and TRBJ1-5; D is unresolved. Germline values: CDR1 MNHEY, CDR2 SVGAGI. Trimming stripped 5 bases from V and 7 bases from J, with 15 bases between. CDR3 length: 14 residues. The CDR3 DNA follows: TGTGCCAGCAGTCCCGCGGCGGGCGTCCAGCCCCAGCATTTT. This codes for CASSPAAGVQPQHF.

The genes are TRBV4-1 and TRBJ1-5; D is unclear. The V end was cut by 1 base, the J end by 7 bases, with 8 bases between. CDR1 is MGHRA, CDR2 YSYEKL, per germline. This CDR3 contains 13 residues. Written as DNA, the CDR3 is TGCGCCAGCAGCCAAGTGTCTGGGCAGCCCCAGCATTTT. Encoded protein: CASSQVSGQPQHF.

CDR3 in DNA: TGCGCCAGCAGCCATACCACTCTCGGGGATTCCTACGAGCAGTACTTC. The encoded protein is CASSHTTLGDSYEQYF. This sequence joins TRBV5-1 and TRBJ2-7, with D maybe TRBD2 (5 bases). The CDR3 length is 16 residues. Per the germline V gene, CDR1 is SGHRS and CDR2 is YFSETQ. Trimming removed 4 bases from V and 1 base from J, with 18 bases in between.

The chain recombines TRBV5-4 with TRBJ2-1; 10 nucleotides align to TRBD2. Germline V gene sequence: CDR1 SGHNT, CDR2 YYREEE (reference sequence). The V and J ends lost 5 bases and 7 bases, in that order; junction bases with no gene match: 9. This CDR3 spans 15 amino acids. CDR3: CASSLSGRARNEQFF. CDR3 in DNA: TGTGCCAGCAGTCTAAGCGGGAGGGCCCGGAATGAGCAGTTCTTC.

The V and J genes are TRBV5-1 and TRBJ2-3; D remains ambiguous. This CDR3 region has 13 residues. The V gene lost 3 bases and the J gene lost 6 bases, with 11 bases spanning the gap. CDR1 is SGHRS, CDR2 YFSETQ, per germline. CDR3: CASSYSGQDTQYF. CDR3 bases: TGCGCCAGCAGCTATTCCGGCCAGGATACGCAGTATTTT. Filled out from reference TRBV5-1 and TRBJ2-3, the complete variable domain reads KAGVTQTPRYLIKTRGQQVTLSCSPISGHRSVSWYQQTPGQGLQFLFEYFSETQRNKGNFPGRFSGRQFSNSRSEMNVSTLELGDSALYLCASSYSGQDTQYFGPGTRLTVL.

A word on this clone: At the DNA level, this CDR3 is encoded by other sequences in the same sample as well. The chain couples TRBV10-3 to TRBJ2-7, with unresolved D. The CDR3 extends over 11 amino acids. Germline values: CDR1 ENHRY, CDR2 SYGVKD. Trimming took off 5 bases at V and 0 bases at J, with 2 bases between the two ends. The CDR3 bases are TGTGCCATCAGTAGCTCCTACGAGCAGTACTTC. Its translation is CAISSSYEQYF.

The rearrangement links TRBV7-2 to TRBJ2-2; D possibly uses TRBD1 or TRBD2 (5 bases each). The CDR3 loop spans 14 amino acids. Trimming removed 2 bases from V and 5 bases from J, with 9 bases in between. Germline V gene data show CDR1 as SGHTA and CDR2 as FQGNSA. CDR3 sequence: CASSLMGETGELFF. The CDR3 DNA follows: TGTGCCAGCAGCTTAATGGGGGAAACCGGGGAGCTGTTTTTT.

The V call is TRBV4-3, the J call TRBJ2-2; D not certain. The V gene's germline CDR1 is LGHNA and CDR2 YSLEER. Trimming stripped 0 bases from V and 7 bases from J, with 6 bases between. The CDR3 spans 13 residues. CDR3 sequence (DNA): TGCGCCAGCAGCCAAGACTTTCACGGGGAGCTGTTTTTT. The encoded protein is CASSQDFHGELFF.

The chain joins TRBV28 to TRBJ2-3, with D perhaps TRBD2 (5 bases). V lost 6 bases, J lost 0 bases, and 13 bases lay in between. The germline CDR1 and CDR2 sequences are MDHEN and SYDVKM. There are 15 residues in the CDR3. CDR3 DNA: TGTGCCAGCAGCCCCCCGGGATTTAGCACAGATACGCAGTATTTT. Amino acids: CASSPPGFSTDTQYF.

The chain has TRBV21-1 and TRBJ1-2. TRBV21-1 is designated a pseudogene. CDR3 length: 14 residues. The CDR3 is CASSKNQRVYGYTF. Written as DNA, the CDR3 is TGTGCCAGCAGCAAAAACCAACGAGTTTATGGCTACACCTTC.

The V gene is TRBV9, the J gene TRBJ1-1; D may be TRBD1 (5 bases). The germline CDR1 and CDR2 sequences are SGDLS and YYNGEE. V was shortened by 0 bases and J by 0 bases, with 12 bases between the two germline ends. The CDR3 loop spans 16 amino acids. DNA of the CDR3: TGTGCCAGCAGCGTAGGAGCAGGGAGGATGAACACTGAAGCTTTCTTT. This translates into CASSVGAGRMNTEAFF. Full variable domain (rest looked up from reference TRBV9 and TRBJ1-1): DSGVTQTPKHLITATGQRVTLRCSPRSGDLSVYWYQQSLDQGLQFLIQYYNGEERAKGNILERFSAQQFPDLHSELNLSSLELGDSALYFCASSVGAGRMNTEAFFGQGTRLTVV.

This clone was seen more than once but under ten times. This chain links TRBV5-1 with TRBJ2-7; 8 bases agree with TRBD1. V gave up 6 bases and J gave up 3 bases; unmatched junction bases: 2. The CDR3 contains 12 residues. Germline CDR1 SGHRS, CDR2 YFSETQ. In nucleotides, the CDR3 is TGCGCCAGCACCGGACAGGGCTACGAGCAGTACTTC. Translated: CASTGQGYEQYF.

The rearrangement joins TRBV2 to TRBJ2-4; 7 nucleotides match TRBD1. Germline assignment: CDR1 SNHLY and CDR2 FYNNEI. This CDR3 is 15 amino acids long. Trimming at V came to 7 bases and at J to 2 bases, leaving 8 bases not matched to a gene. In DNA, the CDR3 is TGTGCCAGCATCCCGGACAGGTTGACCAAAAACATTCAGTACTTC. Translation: CASIPDRLTKNIQYF.

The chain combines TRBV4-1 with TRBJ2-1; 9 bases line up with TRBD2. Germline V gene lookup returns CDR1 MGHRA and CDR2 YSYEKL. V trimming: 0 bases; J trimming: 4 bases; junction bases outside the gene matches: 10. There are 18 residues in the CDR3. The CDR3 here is CASSQDSGSFPAYNEQFF. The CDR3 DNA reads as TGCGCCAGCAGCCAAGATAGCGGGAGCTTCCCTGCGTACAATGAGCAGTTCTTC.

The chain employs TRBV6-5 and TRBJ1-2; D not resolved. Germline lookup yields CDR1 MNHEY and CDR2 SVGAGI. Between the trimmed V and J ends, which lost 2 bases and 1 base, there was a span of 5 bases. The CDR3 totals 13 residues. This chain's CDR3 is CASSYSFNYGYTF. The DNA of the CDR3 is TGTGCCAGCAGTTACAGCTTTAACTATGGCTACACCTTC.